A selection of T cell receptor beta chains follows, all from one sample in a study of human T cells and chemical hapten exposure. One entry per CDR3 protein results from TCRdb running MiXCR on the RACE reads. The table records 70,000 to 80,000 distinct CDR3 sequences, 25% to 40% of them present only once. Specimen: whole blood, collected in connection with sensitization to the hapten diphenylcyclopropenone (DPC). All receptors come from a man in his forties with alopecia areata. Some clones in this sample may be carry-over from other donors' samples. Each CDR3 is given with its conserved first and last residue. The D gene is left open where the match is weak. Clone size is shown for a subset of rows, as once, few, many or a class of expanded clone.

V gene: TRBV7-2; D gene: -; clone size: few; J gene: TRBJ1-4; CDR3 protein: CASSRSGTTNEKLFF; CDR3 DNA: TGTGCCAGCAGCCGGTCCGGGACAACTAATGAAAAACTGTTTTTT
V gene: TRBV2; D gene: TRBD1; clone size: few; J gene: TRBJ1-1; CDR3 protein: CASSGGGTVNTEAFF; CDR3 DNA: TGTGCCAGCAGTGGGGGGGGGACAGTCAACACTGAAGCTTTCTTT
V gene: TRBV27; D gene: TRBD2; clone size: once; J gene: TRBJ2-1; CDR3 protein: CASISSGGNEQFF; CDR3 DNA: TGTGCCAGCATTTCTAGCGGGGGCAATGAGCAGTTCTTC
V gene: TRBV4-3; D gene: -; clone size: -; J gene: TRBJ1-1; CDR3 protein: CASSQGGNTEAFF; CDR3 DNA: TGCGCCAGCAGCCAAGGAGGGAACACTGAAGCTTTCTTT
V gene: TRBV9; D gene: -; clone size: -; J gene: TRBJ1-2; CDR3 protein: CASSPLGLGDGYTF; CDR3 DNA: TGTGCCAGCAGCCCACTGGGGCTAGGCGACGGCTACACCTTC
V gene: TRBV12-3/TRBV12-4; D gene: -; clone size: once; J gene: TRBJ2-6; CDR3 protein: CASSFMASGANVLTF; CDR3 DNA: TGTGCCAGCAGTTTTATGGCCTCTGGGGCCAACGTCCTGACTTTC
V gene: TRBV7-2; D gene: -; clone size: -; J gene: TRBJ1-4; CDR3 protein: CASSLWQGREKLFF; CDR3 DNA: TGTGCCAGCAGCTTATGGCAGGGGAGGGAAAAACTGTTTTTT
V gene: TRBV20-1; D gene: -; clone size: -; J gene: TRBJ1-5; CDR3 protein: CSARDRSRINQPQHF; CDR3 DNA: TGCAGTGCTAGAGATCGGAGCCGAATCAATCAGCCCCAGCATTTT
V gene: TRBV7-2; D gene: -; clone size: -; J gene: TRBJ2-5; CDR3 protein: CASSLGPAIQETQYF; CDR3 DNA: TGTGCCAGCAGCTTAGGTCCCGCGATACAAGAGACCCAGTACTTC
V gene: TRBV6-4; D gene: -; clone size: many; J gene: TRBJ2-3; CDR3 protein: CASARTYGETDTQYF; CDR3 DNA: TGTGCCAGCGCCCGAACCTATGGAGAGACAGATACGCAGTATTTT
V gene: TRBV12-3/TRBV12-4; D gene: -; clone size: -; J gene: TRBJ1-3; CDR3 protein: CASSLRTSSGNTIYF; CDR3 DNA: TGTGCCAGCAGTTTACGGACGAGCTCTGGAAACACCATATATTTT
V gene: TRBV3-1; D gene: -; clone size: -; J gene: TRBJ1-5; CDR3 protein: CASSQYGNQPQHF; CDR3 DNA: TGTGCCAGCAGCCAATACGGGAACCAGCCCCAGCATTTT
V gene: TRBV6-1; D gene: TRBD2; clone size: -; J gene: TRBJ2-7; CDR3 protein: CASRWAGGAYEQYF; CDR3 DNA: TGTGCCAGCAGGTGGGCCGGGGGGGCCTACGAGCAGTACTTC
V gene: TRBV28; D gene: TRBD2; clone size: few; J gene: TRBJ2-2; CDR3 protein: CASRQTQLAGFPPNKTGELFF; CDR3 DNA: TGTGCCAGCAGGCAAACCCAACTAGCGGGATTCCCCCCGAACAAGACCGGGGAGCTGTTTTTT
V gene: TRBV7-2; D gene: TRBD2; clone size: -; J gene: TRBJ2-1; CDR3 protein: CASSPKGGSGYNEQFF; CDR3 DNA: TGTGCCAGCAGCCCTAAGGGAGGGAGCGGGTACAATGAGCAGTTCTTC
V gene: TRBV7-8; D gene: -; clone size: -; J gene: TRBJ1-5; CDR3 protein: CASSLGSGQPQHF; CDR3 DNA: TGTGCCAGCAGCTTGGGGTCGGGTCAGCCCCAGCATTTT
V gene: TRBV4-3; D gene: TRBD1; clone size: -; J gene: TRBJ1-4; CDR3 protein: CASSLHTGTGDEKLFF; CDR3 DNA: TGCGCCAGCAGCCTTCATACCGGGACAGGGGATGAAAAACTGTTTTTT
V gene: TRBV28; D gene: -; clone size: -; J gene: TRBJ2-7; CDR3 protein: CASSTMRQPTREQYF; CDR3 DNA: TGTGCCAGCAGCACTATGAGACAGCCCACTAGGGAGCAGTACTTC
V gene: TRBV27; D gene: -; clone size: -; J gene: TRBJ2-2; CDR3 protein: CASSMTSGTGELFF; CDR3 DNA: TGTGCCAGCAGTATGACTAGTGGGACCGGGGAGCTGTTTTTT
V gene: TRBV7-2; D gene: TRBD2; clone size: -; J gene: TRBJ2-2; CDR3 protein: CASSPRTSGNTGELFF; CDR3 DNA: TGTGCCAGCAGCCCAAGGACTAGCGGGAACACCGGGGAGCTGTTTTTT
V gene: TRBV12-3/TRBV12-4; D gene: -; clone size: -; J gene: TRBJ2-1; CDR3 protein: CASSFIGVGGEQFF; CDR3 DNA: TGTGCCAGCAGTTTTATAGGGGTAGGGGGTGAGCAGTTCTTC
V gene: TRBV7-2; D gene: -; clone size: -; J gene: TRBJ2-5; CDR3 protein: CASSLAGPGQETQYF; CDR3 DNA: TGTGCCAGCAGCTTAGCGGGGCCAGGCCAAGAGACCCAGTACTTC
V gene: TRBV12-3/TRBV12-4; D gene: TRBD1; clone size: -; J gene: TRBJ2-7; CDR3 protein: CASSSRQGSEQYF; CDR3 DNA: TGTGCCAGCAGTTCACGACAGGGTAGCGAGCAGTACTTC
V gene: TRBV7-2; D gene: -; clone size: few; J gene: TRBJ2-5; CDR3 protein: CASSLSTVRETQYF; CDR3 DNA: TGTGCCAGCAGCTTATCTACGGTCCGGGAGACCCAGTACTTC
V gene: TRBV20-1; D gene: -; clone size: -; J gene: TRBJ2-7; CDR3 protein: CSAKQDQEGEQYF; CDR3 DNA: TGCAGTGCTAAACAGGATCAAGAGGGCGAGCAGTACTTC
V gene: TRBV20-1; D gene: -; clone size: -; J gene: TRBJ2-6; CDR3 protein: CSASRPGQRSGANVLTF; CDR3 DNA: TGCAGTGCTTCAAGGCCGGGACAAAGATCTGGGGCCAACGTCCTGACTTTC
V gene: TRBV12-3/TRBV12-4; D gene: TRBD1; clone size: few; J gene: TRBJ1-2; CDR3 protein: CASSPGQFNYGYTF; CDR3 DNA: TGTGCCAGCAGTCCGGGACAGTTTAACTATGGCTACACCTTC
V gene: TRBV3-1; D gene: -; clone size: -; J gene: TRBJ1-5; CDR3 protein: CASSQSGTIRVQPQHF; CDR3 DNA: TGTGCCAGCAGCCAGTCTGGGACAATCAGAGTTCAGCCCCAGCATTTT
V gene: TRBV27; D gene: TRBD1; clone size: -; J gene: TRBJ2-3; CDR3 protein: CASSLVNRGTDTQYF; CDR3 DNA: TGTGCCAGCAGTTTGGTGAACAGGGGCACCGATACGCAGTATTTT
V gene: TRBV12-3/TRBV12-4; D gene: -; clone size: -; J gene: TRBJ2-7; CDR3 protein: CASRPFGGNSYEQYF; CDR3 DNA: TGTGCCAGCCGTCCTTTTGGGGGGAACTCCTACGAGCAGTACTTC
V gene: TRBV27; D gene: TRBD1; clone size: few; J gene: TRBJ2-3; CDR3 protein: CASSLWTGQDTQYF; CDR3 DNA: TGTGCCAGCAGTTTATGGACAGGCCAAGATACGCAGTATTTT
V gene: TRBV24-1; D gene: -; clone size: -; J gene: TRBJ2-2; CDR3 protein: CATSGGNTGELFF; CDR3 DNA: TGTGCCACCAGTGGGGGGAACACCGGGGAGCTGTTTTTT
V gene: TRBV30; D gene: -; clone size: -; J gene: TRBJ2-5; CDR3 protein: CAWSLQSQETQYF; CDR3 DNA: TGTGCCTGGAGTCTGCAGTCACAAGAGACCCAGTACTTC
V gene: TRBV9; D gene: -; clone size: few; J gene: TRBJ2-7; CDR3 protein: CASSAAVSGEIYEQYF; CDR3 DNA: TGTGCCAGCAGCGCCGCGGTGTCGGGAGAGATCTACGAGCAGTACTTC
V gene: TRBV3-1; D gene: -; clone size: many; J gene: TRBJ2-1; CDR3 protein: CASSQQGEQFF; CDR3 DNA: TGTGCCAGCAGCCAACAGGGTGAGCAGTTCTTC
V gene: TRBV7-2; D gene: -; clone size: few; J gene: TRBJ1-1; CDR3 protein: CASSLDGRREAFF; CDR3 DNA: TGTGCCAGCAGCTTAGATGGCAGGCGGGAAGCTTTCTTT